These 18 T cell receptor beta chains were sequenced from one sample in a study of memory CD4+ T cells and cytomegalovirus serostatus. Sequencing used immunoSEQ multiplex PCR; TCRdb keeps in-frame clones, though not all of them. The table records about 100,000 clones, about 80% of them present only once. Single viable CD3+CD4+CD8-CD45RO+ cells were sorted as the memory CD4+ T cells. The sample taken for sequencing was memory CD4+ T cells from blood. These receptors all stem from an adult in good health and CMV-seropositive.

The rearrangement joins TRBV18 to TRBJ2-2; 7 bases agree with TRBD1. This CDR3 spans 15 amino acids. Trimming took 3 bases from V and 5 from J; bases not matched to a gene: 6. The germline CDR1 and CDR2 sequences are KGHSH and LQKENI. This CDR3 is CASSPRQGETGELFF. DNA for the CDR3: TGTGCCAGCTCACCCAGACAGGGTGAGACCGGGGAGCTGTTTTTT.

The rearrangement uses TRBV19 and TRBJ1-5; D not resolved. In germline, CDR1 is LNHDA, CDR2 SQIVND (reference sequence). The V and J ends lost 7 bases and 3 bases respectively, with 19 bases between them. This CDR3 has 16 residues. The chain's CDR3 is CASTPPGRGNNQPQHF. The CDR3 nucleotides are TGTGCCAGTACCCCCCCTGGACGGGGTAACAATCAGCCCCAGCATTTT.

This clone has only one observation. This chain links TRBV5-1 with TRBJ2-3; D remains unclear. Germline V lookup: CDR1 SGHRS, CDR2 YFSETQ. The CDR3 is 12 amino acids. Trimming removed 2 bases from V and 4 bases from J, with 5 bases in between. The CDR3 nucleotides read TGCGCCAGCAGCTTTGCGGCAGATACGCAGTATTTT. This translates into CASSFAADTQYF.

The table lists this clone with a few counts. This rearrangement joins TRBV5-1 to TRBJ1-2; no definite D call. Between the trimmed V and J ends, which lost 0 bases and 5 bases, there was a span of 5 bases. The CDR3 is made up of 12 amino acids. Germline assignment: CDR1 SGHRS and CDR2 YFSETQ. CDR3 in DNA: TGCGCCAGCAGCTTGGATCGGTATGGCTACACCTTC. This translates into CASSLDRYGYTF. Complete variable domain (other parts from reference TRBV5-1 and TRBJ1-2): KAGVTQTPRYLIKTRGQQVTLSCSPISGHRSVSWYQQTPGQGLQFLFEYFSETQRNKGNFPGRFSGRQFSNSRSEMNVSTLELGDSALYLCASSLDRYGYTFGSGTRLTVV.

The rearrangement uses TRBV28 and TRBJ2-1; no reliable D call. Germline lookup yields CDR1 MDHEN and CDR2 SYDVKM. CDR3 length: 14 amino acids. V lost 3 bases and J 8 bases, leaving 14 bases between the germline ends. CDR3 sequence reads: CASSFPQPWDEQFF. As DNA, the CDR3 is TGTGCCAGCAGTTTCCCCCAGCCCTGGGATGAGCAGTTCTTC. Drawing the rest from reference TRBV28 and TRBJ2-1, the complete variable domain is DVKVTQSSRYLVKRTGEKVFLECVQDMDHENMFWYRQDPGLGLRLIYFSYDVKMKEKGDIPEGYSVSREKKERFSLILESASTNQTSMYLCASSFPQPWDEQFFGPGTRLTVL.

The rearrangement joins TRBV27 to TRBJ2-7, with 9 bases that match TRBD2. The CDR3 consists of 16 residues. Germline V lookup: CDR1 MNHEY, CDR2 SMNVEV (reference sequence). V shed 2 bases, J shed 6 bases, and the junction held 11 bases outside the gene matches. The DNA for the CDR3 is TGTGCCAGCAGTTTAGGTGGAGCGGGAGGTGGGACCGAGCAGTACTTC. This codes for CASSLGGAGGGTEQYF.

This clone was detected many times. This rearrangement joins TRBV18 to TRBJ1-1; TRBD1 agrees at 7 bases. J was trimmed by 0 bases and V by 7 bases; bases with no gene match: 14. There are 17 residues in the CDR3. Per germline, CDR1 KGHSH and CDR2 LQKENI. Here the CDR3 DNA reads TGTGCCAGCTTACCGGGACAGAGATCGTTAATGAACACTGAAGCTTTCTTT. Its translation is CASLPGQRSLMNTEAFF.

The chain is built from TRBV29-1 and TRBJ2-1; TRBD2 matches 10 bases. Looked up from germline, CDR1 is SQVTM and CDR2 is ANQGSEA. V gave up 7 bases and J gave up 2 bases; unmatched junction bases: 5. This CDR3 comprises 14 residues. Here the CDR3 reads CSALSGGAYNEQFF. The DNA for the CDR3 is TGCAGCGCTTTAAGCGGGGGGGCCTACAATGAGCAGTTCTTC.

This chain links TRBV11-2 with TRBJ2-5, with D possibly matching TRBD1 (7 bases). Germline assignment: CDR1 SGHAT and CDR2 FQNNGV. The CDR3 totals 15 residues. Trimming stripped 4 bases from V and 5 bases from J, with 17 bases between. The CDR3 spells CASSSFGQAGETQYF. The CDR3 DNA is TGTGCCAGCAGCTCTTTCGGACAGGCGGGGGAGACCCAGTACTTC.

The chain is built from TRBV28 and TRBJ2-7; 9 nucleotides align to TRBD1. Germline V CDR1 and CDR2: MDHEN, SYDVKM. The CDR3 contains 15 residues. With V trimmed by 5 bases and J by 6 bases, 11 bases remained unmatched. Here the CDR3 reads CASSPGTGKKGEQYF. Here the CDR3 DNA reads TGTGCCAGCAGTCCGGGGACAGGGAAAAAGGGCGAGCAGTACTTC.

The rearrangement links TRBV6-5 to TRBJ2-7, with a tentative D call TRBD2 (5 bases). Germline-derived CDR1 and CDR2 are MNHEY and SVGAGI. Trimming took off 5 bases at V and 0 bases at J, with 11 bases between the two ends. The CDR3 runs to 14 residues. The CDR3 nucleotides are TGTGCCAGCAGTCCGGGGATAAGCTCCTACGAGCAGTACTTC. Amino acids: CASSPGISSYEQYF.

The chain employs TRBV11-2 and TRBJ1-5; D gene uncertain. The CDR3 length is 13 residues. Trimming pared 4 bases from V and 4 bases from J, leaving 8 bases between. Germline V gives CDR1 SGHAT, CDR2 FQNNGV. CDR3 DNA: TGTGCCAGCAGCTCGACAACGAATCAGCCCCAGCATTTT. This translates into CASSSTTNQPQHF.

The V gene is TRBV5-1, the J gene TRBJ2-5; the D call may be TRBD1 or TRBD2 (6 bases each). The V gene lost 3 bases and the J gene lost 2 bases, with 11 bases spanning the gap. Germline-derived CDR1 and CDR2 are SGHRS and YFSETQ. CDR3 size: 14 residues. The CDR3 spells CASSSPGAQETQYF. The CDR3 region has the DNA TGCGCCAGCAGCTCCCCGGGGGCACAAGAGACCCAGTACTTC.

The chain recombines TRBV4-3 with TRBJ1-5; D not certain. The CDR3 is 17 amino acids. The V gene lost 0 bases and the J gene lost 0 bases, with 12 bases spanning the gap. Germline CDR1 LGHNA, CDR2 YSLEER. CDR3 sequence (DNA): TGCGCCAGCAGCCAAGAATACAGAAGTTATAGCAATCAGCCCCAGCATTTT. Encoded protein: CASSQEYRSYSNQPQHF.

This clone has only a few counts. This chain joins TRBV6-6 and TRBJ1-1; D call uncertain. V lost 5 bases, J lost 0 bases, and 7 bases lay in between. CDR3 size: 13 residues. Germline values: CDR1 MNHNY, CDR2 SVGAGI (reference sequence). CDR3 DNA: TGTGCCAGCAGTCGACGGATGAACACTGAAGCTTTCTTT. Its translation is CASSRRMNTEAFF.

The chain has TRBV6-6 and TRBJ2-1; 10 bases map to TRBD2. CDR3 length: 15 amino acids. Looked up from germline, CDR1 is MNHNY and CDR2 is SVGAGI (reference sequence). Losses at the gene ends were 6 bases for V and 8 bases for J; bases not matched to a gene: 10. Here the CDR3 reads CASSIRAGGRDEQFF. In DNA form, the CDR3 reads TGTGCCAGCAGCATCCGAGCGGGAGGGCGGGATGAGCAGTTCTTC.

The table lists this clone with a count of one. The chain joins TRBV7-8 to TRBJ1-2, with 9 nucleotides matching TRBD1. The CDR3 has 14 amino acids. The germline V gene has CDR1 SGHVS and CDR2 FQNEAQ. After removal of 4 bases from V and 8 bases from J, the junction contained 8 bases not matched to a gene. CDR3 coding DNA: TGTGCCAGCAGCTCCCCGGGACAGGGACGAGGCTACACCTTC. This encodes CASSSPGQGRGYTF.

CDR3 loop: CAINPGGGSNTGELFF. CDR3 in DNA: TGTGCCATTAACCCAGGTGGGGGCTCGAACACCGGGGAGCTGTTTTTT. The chain joins TRBV10-3 to TRBJ2-2; tentative D call: TRBD1 (6 bases). Germline V gene lookup returns CDR1 ENHRY and CDR2 SYGVKD. V lost 9 bases to trimming and J lost 0 bases, with 17 bases between them. The CDR3 loop spans 16 amino acids.